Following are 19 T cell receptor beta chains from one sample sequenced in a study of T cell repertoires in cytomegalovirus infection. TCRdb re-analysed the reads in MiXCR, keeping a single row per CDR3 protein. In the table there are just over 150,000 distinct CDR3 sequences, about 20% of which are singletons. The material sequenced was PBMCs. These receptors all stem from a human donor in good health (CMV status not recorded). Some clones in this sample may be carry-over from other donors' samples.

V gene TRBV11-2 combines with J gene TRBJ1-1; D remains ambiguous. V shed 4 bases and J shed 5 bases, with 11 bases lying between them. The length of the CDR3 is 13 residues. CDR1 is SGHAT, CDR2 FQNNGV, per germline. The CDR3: CASSYAGRTEAFF. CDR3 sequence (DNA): TGTGCCAGCAGCTATGCTGGAAGGACTGAAGCTTTCTTT.

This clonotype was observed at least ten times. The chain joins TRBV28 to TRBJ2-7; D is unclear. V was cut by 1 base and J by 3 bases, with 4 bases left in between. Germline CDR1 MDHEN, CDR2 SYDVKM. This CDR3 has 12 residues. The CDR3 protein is CASSLYGYEQYF. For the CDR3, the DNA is TGTGCCAGCAGTTTATATGGCTACGAGCAGTACTTC.

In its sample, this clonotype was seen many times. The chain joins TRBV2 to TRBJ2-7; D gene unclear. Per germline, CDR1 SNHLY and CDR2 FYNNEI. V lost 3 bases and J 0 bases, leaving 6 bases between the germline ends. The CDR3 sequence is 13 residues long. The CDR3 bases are TGTGCCAGCAGTGATGGCAGCTCCTACGAGCAGTACTTC. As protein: CASSDGSSYEQYF. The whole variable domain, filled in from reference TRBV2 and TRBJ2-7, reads EPEVTQTPSHQVTQMGQEVILRCVPISNHLYFYWYRQILGQKVEFLVSFYNNEISEKSEIFDDQFSVERPDGSNFTLKIRSTKLEDSAMYFCASSDGSSYEQYFGPGTRLTVT.

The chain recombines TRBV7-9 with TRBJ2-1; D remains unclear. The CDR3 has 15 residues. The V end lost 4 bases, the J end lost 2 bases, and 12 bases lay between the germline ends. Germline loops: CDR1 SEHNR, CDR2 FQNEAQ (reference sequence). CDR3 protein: CASSSQGPAYNEQFF. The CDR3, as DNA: TGTGCCAGCAGCTCCCAAGGGCCTGCCTACAATGAGCAGTTCTTC.

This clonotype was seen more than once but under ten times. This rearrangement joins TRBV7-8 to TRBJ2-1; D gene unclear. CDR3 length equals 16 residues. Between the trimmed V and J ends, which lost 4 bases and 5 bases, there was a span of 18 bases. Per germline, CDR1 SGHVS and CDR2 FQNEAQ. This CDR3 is CASSSLSRAKHNEQFF. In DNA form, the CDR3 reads TGTGCCAGCAGCTCCCTATCCCGGGCCAAACACAATGAGCAGTTCTTC.

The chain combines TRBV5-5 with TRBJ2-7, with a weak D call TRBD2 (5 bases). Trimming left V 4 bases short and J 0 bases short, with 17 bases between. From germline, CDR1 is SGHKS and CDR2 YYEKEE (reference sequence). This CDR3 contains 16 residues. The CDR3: CASSATSTGNSYEQYF. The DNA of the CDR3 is TGTGCCAGCAGCGCAACATCGACCGGGAACTCCTACGAGCAGTACTTC.

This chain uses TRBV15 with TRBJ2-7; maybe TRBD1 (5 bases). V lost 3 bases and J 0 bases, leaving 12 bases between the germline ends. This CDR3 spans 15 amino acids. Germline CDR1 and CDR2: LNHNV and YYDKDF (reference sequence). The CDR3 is CATSRQGRSSYEQYF. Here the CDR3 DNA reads TGTGCCACCAGCAGGCAGGGAAGGAGCTCCTACGAGCAGTACTTC.

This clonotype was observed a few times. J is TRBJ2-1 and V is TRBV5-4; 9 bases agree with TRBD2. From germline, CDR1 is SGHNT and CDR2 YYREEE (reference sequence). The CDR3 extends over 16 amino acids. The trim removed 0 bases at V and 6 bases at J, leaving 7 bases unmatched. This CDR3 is CASSLEGRGGANEQFF. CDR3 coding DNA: TGTGCCAGCAGCTTGGAGGGGCGGGGGGGGGCCAATGAGCAGTTCTTC.

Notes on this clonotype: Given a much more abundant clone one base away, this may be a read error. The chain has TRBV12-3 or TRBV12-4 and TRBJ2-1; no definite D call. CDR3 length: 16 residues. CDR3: CANSPIGRVGYNEQFF. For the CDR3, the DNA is TGTGCCAACAGTCCTATCGGTCGGGTCGGGTACAATGAGCAGTTCTTC.

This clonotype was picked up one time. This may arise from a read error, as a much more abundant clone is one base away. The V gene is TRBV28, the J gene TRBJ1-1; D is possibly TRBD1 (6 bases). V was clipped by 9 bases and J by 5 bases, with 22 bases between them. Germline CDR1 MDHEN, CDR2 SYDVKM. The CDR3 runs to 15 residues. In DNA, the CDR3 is TGTGCCAGAAGCCCCGGACAGCGGATTAGGACTGAAGCTTTCTTT. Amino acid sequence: CARSPGQRIRTEAFF.

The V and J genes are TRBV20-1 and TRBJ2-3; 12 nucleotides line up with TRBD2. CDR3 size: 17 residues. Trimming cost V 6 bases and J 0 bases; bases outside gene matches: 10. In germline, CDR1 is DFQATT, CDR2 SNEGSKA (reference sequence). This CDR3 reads CSAFTRTSGTSTDTQYF. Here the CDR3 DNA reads TGCAGTGCCTTTACGCGGACTAGCGGGACCAGCACAGATACGCAGTATTTT.

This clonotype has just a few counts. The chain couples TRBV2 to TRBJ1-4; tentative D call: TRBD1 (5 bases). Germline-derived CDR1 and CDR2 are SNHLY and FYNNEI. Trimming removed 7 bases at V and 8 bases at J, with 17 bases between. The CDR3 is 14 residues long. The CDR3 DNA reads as TGTGCCAGCAACCCCCAGGGAATGTGGGAAAAACTGTTTTTT. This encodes CASNPQGMWEKLFF.

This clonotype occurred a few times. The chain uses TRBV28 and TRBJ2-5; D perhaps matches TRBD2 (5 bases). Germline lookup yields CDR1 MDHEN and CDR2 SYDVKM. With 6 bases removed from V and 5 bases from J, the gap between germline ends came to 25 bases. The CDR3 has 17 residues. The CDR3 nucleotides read TGTGCCAGCAGCCTGCTACGCGTAGCGCCTACGGGGGAGACCCAGTACTTC. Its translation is CASSLLRVAPTGETQYF.

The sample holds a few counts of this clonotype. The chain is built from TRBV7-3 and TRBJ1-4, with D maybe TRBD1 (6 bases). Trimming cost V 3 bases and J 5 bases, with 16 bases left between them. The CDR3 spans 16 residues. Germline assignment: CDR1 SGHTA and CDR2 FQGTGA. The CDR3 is CASSFFPQGINEKLFF. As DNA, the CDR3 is TGTGCCAGCAGCTTTTTCCCACAGGGAATCAATGAAAAACTGTTTTTT.

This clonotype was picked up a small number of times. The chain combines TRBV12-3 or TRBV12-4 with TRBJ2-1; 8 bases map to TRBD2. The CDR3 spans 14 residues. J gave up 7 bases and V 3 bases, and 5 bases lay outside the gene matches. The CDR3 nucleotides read TGTGCCAGCAGTTTCACGGGGGGGCCAAATGAGCAGTTCTTC. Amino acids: CASSFTGGPNEQFF.

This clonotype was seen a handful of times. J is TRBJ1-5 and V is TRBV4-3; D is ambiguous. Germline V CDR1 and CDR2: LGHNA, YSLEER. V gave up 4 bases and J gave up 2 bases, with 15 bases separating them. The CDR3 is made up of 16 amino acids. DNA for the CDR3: TGCGCCAGCAGCCCGTCTCCGGGTTTGGGCAATCAGCCCCAGCATTTT. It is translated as CASSPSPGLGNQPQHF.

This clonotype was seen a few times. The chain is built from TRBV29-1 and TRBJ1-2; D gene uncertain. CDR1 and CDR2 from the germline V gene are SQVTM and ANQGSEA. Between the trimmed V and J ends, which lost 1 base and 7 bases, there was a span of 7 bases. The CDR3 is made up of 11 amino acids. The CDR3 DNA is TGCAGCGTTGAAGGTCGAGGTGGCTACACCTTC. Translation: CSVEGRGGYTF.

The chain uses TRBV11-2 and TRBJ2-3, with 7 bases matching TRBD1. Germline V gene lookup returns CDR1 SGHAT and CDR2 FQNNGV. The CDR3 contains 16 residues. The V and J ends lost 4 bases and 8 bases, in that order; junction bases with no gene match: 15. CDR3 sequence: CASSSGQVLTQSTQYF. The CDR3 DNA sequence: TGTGCCAGCAGCTCCGGACAGGTCCTTACACAATCTACGCAGTATTTT.

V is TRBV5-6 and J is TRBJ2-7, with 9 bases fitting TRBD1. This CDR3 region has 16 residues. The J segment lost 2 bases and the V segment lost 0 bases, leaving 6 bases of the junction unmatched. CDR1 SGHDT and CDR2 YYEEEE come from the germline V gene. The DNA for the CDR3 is TGTGCCAGCAGCTTGGGTTCACAGGGGGCGGCCTACGAGCAGTACTTC. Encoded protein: CASSLGSQGAAYEQYF.